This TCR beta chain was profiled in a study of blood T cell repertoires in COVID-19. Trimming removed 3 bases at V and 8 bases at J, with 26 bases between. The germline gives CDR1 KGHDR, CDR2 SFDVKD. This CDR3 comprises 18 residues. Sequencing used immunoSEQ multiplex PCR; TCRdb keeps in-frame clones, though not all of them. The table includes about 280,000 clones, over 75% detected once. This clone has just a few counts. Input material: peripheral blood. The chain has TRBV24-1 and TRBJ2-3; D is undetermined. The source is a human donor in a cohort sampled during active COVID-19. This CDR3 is CATSDPSTNSGVDGTQYF. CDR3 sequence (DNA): TGTGCCACCAGTGATCCATCAACTAACTCCGGCGTTGATGGTACGCAGTATTTT.